This record covers a single T cell receptor beta chain. This receptor's antigen is unknown. The input lacks base qualities; no much larger clone sits a single base away. The CDR3 regions of human TCRbeta chains were analyzed by immunosequencing. Per the source publication's procedure: Repertoire TCRs were matched against a reference library of SARS-CoV-2-specific TCRs generated with the MIRA antigen-specificity platform. Breadth was defined as the fraction of unique TCRs that were SARS-CoV-2-associated, and depth was defined as the fraction of total T cells that were SARS-CoV-2-associated. Using the MIRA data, every spike-specific TCR was mapped to the spike region that the TCR reacted to and assigned to either a CD4 or a CD8 class. Log10-transformed breadth and depth values were compared by one-way ANOVA with Sidak's multiple comparisons tests. The table was pulled from immuneACCESS by TCRdb, which kept in-frame rearrangements only. Such tables lose some clones; where checked, under half of the loss comes from unresolved V genes, and the rest has no known cause. V and J calls and clone size are copied from that table; D and trimming were computed from the DNA. The sample includes more than 70,000 clones, with about 85% observed a single time. Of the sample, about 12% is held by the ten largest clones.

CDR1 and CDR2, per the germline V gene, are MNHEY and SVGAGI. Deletion took 7 bases off V and 11 bases off J, with a span of 15 bases between the germline ends. The CDR3, from cysteine to phenylalanine, totals 13 residues. Only the CDR3 region is kept as DNA, spanning 39 bases read in frame from base 1. The data were taken from a study of T cell responses to AZD1222 COVID-19 vaccine (dated by TCRdb to the early 2020s). Describing the broader study: AZD1222 recipients with second doses at about 4 weeks or about 12 weeks were pooled, because spike-specific TCR depth and breadth did not differ between schedules. A total of around 240 trial participants underwent TCR sequencing, of whom 200 to 220 received two doses of AZD1222 and around 26 received two doses of the MenACWY control vaccine. Trial participants were enrolled by age into 18-55, 56-69 and 70-plus year subgroups, with roughly 150, 30 and 60 TCR-sequenced participants respectively. Study-wide findings and limitations: A significant rise in spike-specific TCR breadth and depth was observed after two AZD1222 doses relative to day 0 and relative to MenACWY recipients. In the small 56-69-year group, the increase in depth fell short of significance, most likely because of low power. Conclusions about previously exposed vaccinees are limited because only six or seven AZD1222 recipients were SARS-CoV-2 seropositive at baseline. Most participants were white British and females outnumbered males, and the authors suggested that clonal diversity may have been underestimated. Because no day 14 peak-response samples were available, repertoires were characterized only after the peak T cell response. Nearly half of unique spike-specific TCRs reportedly recognized epitopes outside regions mutated in the B.1.351 and B.1.1.7 variants. CD4 TCRs associated with the vaccine covered the entire spike protein, and the dominant responses were in regions 160-218 and 743-854.

The time point label here, explained by the study, means: baseline before first vaccination. The vaccinee samples were drawn from two UK trials, COV001 and COV002, one of which was a single-blind randomized controlled phase 2/3 trial testing AZD1222 (ChAdOx1 nCoV-19) in healthy adults. For TCRbeta chain sequencing, PBMC samples were collected from trial participants at day 0 and at day 28 after the second dose. The receptor was isolated from an adult in good health. This specimen was peripheral blood, taken on day 0 of AZD1222 vaccination. In this chain, TRBV6-5 is recombined with TRBJ1-6; TRBD1 is perhaps the D gene, given 5 matching bases. The CDR3 has the sequence CASTTGPSPPLHF. The bases are TGTGCCAGCACAACAGGACCTAGCCCACCCCTCCACTTT.